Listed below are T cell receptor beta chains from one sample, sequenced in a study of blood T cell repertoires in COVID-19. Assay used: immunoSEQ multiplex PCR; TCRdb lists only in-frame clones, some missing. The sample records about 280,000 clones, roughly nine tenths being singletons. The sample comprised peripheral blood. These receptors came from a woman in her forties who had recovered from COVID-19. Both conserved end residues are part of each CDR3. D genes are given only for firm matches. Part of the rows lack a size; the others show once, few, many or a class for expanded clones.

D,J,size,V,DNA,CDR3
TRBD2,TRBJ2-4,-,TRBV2,TGTGCCAGCATCGAGCGGGAGACCAAAAACATTCAGTACTTC,CASIERETKNIQYF
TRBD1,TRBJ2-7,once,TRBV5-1,TGCGCCAGCAGCTTGGGGACAGGGAGCTCCTACGAGCAGTACTTC,CASSLGTGSSYEQYF
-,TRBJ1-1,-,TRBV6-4,TGTGCCAGCAGTGTCGACATTGCGAACACTGAAGCTTTCTTT,CASSVDIANTEAFF
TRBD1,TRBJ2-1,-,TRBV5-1,TGCGCCAGCAGCTTGTCCCGGGACAGCTCCTACAATGAGCAGTTCTTC,CASSLSRDSSYNEQFF
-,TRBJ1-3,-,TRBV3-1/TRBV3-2,TGTGCCAGCAGACAACAGGGACACTCTGGAAACACCATATATTTT,CASRQQGHSGNTIYF
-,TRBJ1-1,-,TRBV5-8,TGTGCCAGCAGCTTGTTAGTGGCGGGGAACACTGAAGCTTTCTTT,CASSLLVAGNTEAFF
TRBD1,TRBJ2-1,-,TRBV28,TGTGCCAGCAGTGGACAGGGCAGTTACAATGAGCAGTTCTTC,CASSGQGSYNEQFF
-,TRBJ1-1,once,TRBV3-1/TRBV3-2,TGTGCCAGCAGGGACACGGGCACTGAAGCTTTCTTT,CASRDTGTEAFF
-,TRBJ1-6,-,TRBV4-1,TGCGCCAGCAGCCAGAACAGGGACGCTTCACCCCTCCACTTT,CASSQNRDASPLHF
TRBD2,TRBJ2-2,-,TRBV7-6,TGTGCCAGCAGCTCCTTCTATAGCGGGGCGAACACCGGGGAGCTGTTTTTT,CASSSFYSGANTGELFF
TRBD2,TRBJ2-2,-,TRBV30,TGTGCCTGGAGTGTAAGCGGGAGCTTCGTCGGGGAGCTGTTTTTT,CAWSVSGSFVGELFF
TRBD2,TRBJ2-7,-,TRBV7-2,TGTGCCAGCAGCTCGCCGGGACTAGCTATTTACGAGCAGTACTTC,CASSSPGLAIYEQYF
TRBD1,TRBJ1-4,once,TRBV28,TGTGCCAGCACCATACAGGGGTCGAATGAAAAACTGTTTTTT,CASTIQGSNEKLFF
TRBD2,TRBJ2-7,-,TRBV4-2,TGTGCCAGCAGCCAAGATGGGACTAGCGGGAGGACCGCCTACGAGCAGTACTTC,CASSQDGTSGRTAYEQYF
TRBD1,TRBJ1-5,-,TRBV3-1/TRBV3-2,TGTGCCAGCAGTCAAAGGGACAGTCCCTATCAGCCCCAGCATTTT,CASSQRDSPYQPQHF
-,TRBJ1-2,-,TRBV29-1,TGCAGCGTTGGCGCGAAATATGGCTACACCTTC,CSVGAKYGYTF
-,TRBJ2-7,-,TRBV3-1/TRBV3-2,TGTGCCAGCAGCCAAGGGCCCCTTTCTCGGTACTTC,CASSQGPLSRYF
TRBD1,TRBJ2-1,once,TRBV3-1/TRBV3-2,TGTGCCAGCAGCCAAGAGGGACAGGACTCCTACAATGAGCAGTTCTTC,CASSQEGQDSYNEQFF
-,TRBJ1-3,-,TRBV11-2,TGTGCCAGCAGCTTAGATCCCCGGGGGAGAAACACCATATATTTT,CASSLDPRGRNTIYF
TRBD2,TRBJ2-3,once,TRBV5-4,TGTGCCAGCAGCAAGGGGACTAGCGGTTTTTCAGATACGCAGTATTTT,CASSKGTSGFSDTQYF
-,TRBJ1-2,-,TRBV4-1,TGCGCCAGCAGCCACCGAATGTCGGGAGATGGCTACACCTTC,CASSHRMSGDGYTF
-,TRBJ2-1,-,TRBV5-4,TGTGCCAGCAGCTTAGGAGGAAATGAGCAGTTCTTC,CASSLGGNEQFF
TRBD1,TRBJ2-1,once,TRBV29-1,TGCAGCGGGGGACAGGGTTTGATCAATGAGCAGTTCTTC,CSGGQGLINEQFF
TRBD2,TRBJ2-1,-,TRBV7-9,TGTGCCAGCAGCCCGGGACTAGCGGGAGGGGCCCGGGCCTACAATGAGCAGTTCTTC,CASSPGLAGGARAYNEQFF
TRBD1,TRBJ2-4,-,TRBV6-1,TGTGCCAGCAGTGAAGGAGTGGGCAGGGGGCGAAACATTCAGTACTTC,CASSEGVGRGRNIQYF
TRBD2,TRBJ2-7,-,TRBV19,TGTGCCAGTAGTATCATTTCTAGCGGGAGGGCCAGTTACGAGCAGTACTTC,CASSIISSGRASYEQYF
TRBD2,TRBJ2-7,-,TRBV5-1,TGCGCCAGCAGCGTTAGGACTAGCGAGTCCTACGAGCAGTACTTC,CASSVRTSESYEQYF
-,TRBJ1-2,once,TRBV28,TGTGCCAGCAGTTTAACAGGGCCGTACTATGGCTACACCTTC,CASSLTGPYYGYTF
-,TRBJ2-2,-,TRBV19,TGTGCCTCTAGAGGACAGACGAACACCGGGGAGCTGTTTTTT,CASRGQTNTGELFF
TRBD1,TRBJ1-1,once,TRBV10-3,TGTGCCATCAGCCCGACAGGGGAGGGGAACACTGAAGCTTTCTTT,CAISPTGEGNTEAFF
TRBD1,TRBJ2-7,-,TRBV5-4,TGTGCCAGCAGCTTGGGGGGCATAGGGGGCGTTACCTACGAGCAGTACTTC,CASSLGGIGGVTYEQYF
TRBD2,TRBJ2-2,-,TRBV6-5,TGTGCCAGCAGGGTAGCGGGAGGCCGGGAGCTGTTTTTT,CASRVAGGRELFF
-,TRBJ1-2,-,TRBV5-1,TGCGCCAGCAGCTTTATGGAGAACTATGGCTACACCTTC,CASSFMENYGYTF
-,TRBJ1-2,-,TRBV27,TGTGCCAGCAGTTCCGTCTCGATAACGGCGGCGGGGGGCTACACCTTC,CASSSVSITAAGGYTF
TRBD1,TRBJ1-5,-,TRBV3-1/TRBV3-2,TGTGCCAGCAGCCAAACGACAGGGGAGGACCAGCCCCAGCATTTT,CASSQTTGEDQPQHF
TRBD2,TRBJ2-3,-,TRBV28,TGTGCCAGCAGTCCGCCAGCGGGACTACCAGATACGCAGTATTTT,CASSPPAGLPDTQYF
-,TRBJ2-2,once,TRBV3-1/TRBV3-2,TGTGCCAGCAGGCTTCAGGGCCCCGGGGAGCTGTTTTTT,CASRLQGPGELFF
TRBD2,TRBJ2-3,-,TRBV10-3,TGTGCCATCAGTGAGATTAGCGGGAGTGGCACAGATACGCAGTATTTT,CAISEISGSGTDTQYF
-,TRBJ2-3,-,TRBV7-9,TGTGCCAGCAGCAGGGACCAAGCAACAGATACGCAGTATTTT,CASSRDQATDTQYF
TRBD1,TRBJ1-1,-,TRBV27,TGTGCCAGCTCCTCCCTACAGGCGCAGGGGGCGGCTTTCTTT,CASSSLQAQGAAFF
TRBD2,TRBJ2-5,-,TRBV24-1,TGTGCCACCGGGACCGGGGGGACGGAGACCCAGTACTTC,CATGTGGTETQYF
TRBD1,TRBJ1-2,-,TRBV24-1,TGTGCCACCAACTGGGACAGCCTAAATCGCTACACCTTC,CATNWDSLNRYTF
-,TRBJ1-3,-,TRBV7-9,TGTGCCAGCAGCTCCTACAGTGCTGGAAACACCATATATTTT,CASSSYSAGNTIYF
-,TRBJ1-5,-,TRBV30,TGTGCCTGGAGTGACCAGGGGAGGGGGGCTAGTAGCAATCAGCCCCAGCATTTT,CAWSDQGRGASSNQPQHF
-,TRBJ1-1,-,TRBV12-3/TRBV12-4,TGTGCCAGCAGTTTTCTCGGAGGCGGTGAAGCTTTCTTT,CASSFLGGGEAFF
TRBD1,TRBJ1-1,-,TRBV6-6,TGTGCCAGCAGGCCGGGACAGACAAGTCCCCAATGGGCTTTCTTT,CASRPGQTSPQWAFF
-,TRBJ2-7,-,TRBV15,TGTGCCACCAGCAGAGATCGGGTGGCGGACGGAGGCTCCTACGAGCAGTACTTC,CATSRDRVADGGSYEQYF
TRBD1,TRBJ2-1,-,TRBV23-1,TGCGCCAGCAGTCAAGGCCTCACGACAGGGGGCAATGAGCAGTTCTTC,CASSQGLTTGGNEQFF
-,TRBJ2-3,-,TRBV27,TGTGCCAGCAGTCCCGTCGGCACAGATACGCAGTATTTT,CASSPVGTDTQYF
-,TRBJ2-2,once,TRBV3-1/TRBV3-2,TGTGCCAGCAGCCAAGCACCAGGGGATGGCGGGGAGCTGTTTTTT,CASSQAPGDGGELFF
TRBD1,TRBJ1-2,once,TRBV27,TGTGCCAGCAGTCCCGGACAGGGGGACTATGGCTACACCTTC,CASSPGQGDYGYTF
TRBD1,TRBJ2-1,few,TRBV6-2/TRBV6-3,TGTGCCAGCAGTTACGGAGACAGGGGATCCAATGAGCAGTTCTTC,CASSYGDRGSNEQFF
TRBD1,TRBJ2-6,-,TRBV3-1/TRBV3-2,TGTGCCAGCAGCCAAGTCCTTACAGGGGCTGGGGCCAACGTCCTGACTTTC,CASSQVLTGAGANVLTF
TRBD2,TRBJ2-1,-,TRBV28,TGTGCCAGCAGCTCCCAGTCAGCGGGATCCTACAATGAGCAGTTCTTC,CASSSQSAGSYNEQFF
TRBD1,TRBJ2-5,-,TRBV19,TGTGCCAGTAGTGACAGGGTAGGCGTGGGAGAGACCCAGTACTTC,CASSDRVGVGETQYF